Below are 19 T cell receptor beta chains sequenced from a single sample in a study of cytomegalovirus exposure and HLA in healthy donors. PCR was performed using 60 Vbeta and 13 Jbeta primers. Assay used: immunoSEQ multiplex PCR; TCRdb lists only in-frame clones, some missing. The table records around 150,000 clones, 73% of them present only once. Sequencing was carried out using PBMCs. These receptor sequences come from a human donor in good health.

This chain joins TRBV6-5 and TRBJ2-7, with 7 bases lining up with TRBD2. The junction had 15 bases not matched to a gene; V was cut back by 4 bases and J by 6 bases. The CDR3 spans 16 residues. Germline-derived CDR1 and CDR2 are MNHEY and SVGAGI. The chain's CDR3 is CASSWASGSFGGEQYF. The CDR3, as DNA: TGTGCCAGCAGTTGGGCTAGCGGCTCCTTTGGTGGCGAGCAGTACTTC.

This rearrangement joins TRBV7-9 to TRBJ1-1, with 7 bases fitting TRBD1. With 5 bases clipped from V and 4 bases from J, the junction kept 22 bases outside the gene matches. This CDR3 comprises 19 residues. In germline, CDR1 is SEHNR, CDR2 FQNEAQ (reference sequence). The CDR3 protein is CASSQRTRGSRPGGTEAFF. CDR3 nucleotide sequence: TGTGCCAGCAGCCAAAGGACCAGGGGCAGCCGTCCAGGGGGCACTGAAGCTTTCTTT.

This chain links TRBV18 with TRBJ1-1, with D tentatively TRBD1 (6 bases). V gave up 3 bases and J gave up 0 bases, with 8 bases separating them. The CDR3 contains 14 residues. The germline V gene has CDR1 KGHSH and CDR2 LQKENI. CDR3 in DNA: TGTGCCAGCTCACCTGCAGGGGTGAACACTGAAGCTTTCTTT. It specifies CASSPAGVNTEAFF.

CDR3 in DNA: TGTGCCAGTAGTAAAATGATTGGGGGCGGCTATGGCTACACCTTC. It translates to CASSKMIGGGYGYTF. The V call is TRBV19, the J call TRBJ1-2; tentative D call: TRBD1 (6 bases). V gave up 4 bases and J gave up 4 bases, with 16 bases separating them. This CDR3 is 15 amino acids long. Germline-derived CDR1 and CDR2 are LNHDA and SQIVND (reference sequence).

The chain links TRBV19 to TRBJ1-2, with D unresolved. This CDR3 is 15 amino acids long. In germline, CDR1 is LNHDA, CDR2 SQIVND (reference sequence). Trimming shortened V by 5 bases and J by 3 bases, and 16 bases separated the two germline ends. This CDR3 reads CASSDSPAFDYGYTF. The CDR3 region has the DNA TGTGCCAGTAGTGACTCACCAGCATTCGACTATGGCTACACCTTC.

The chain links TRBV28 to TRBJ2-7, with 11 bases fitting TRBD1. Trimming removed 6 bases from V and 2 bases from J; junction bases left unmatched: 6. CDR1 and CDR2 from the germline V gene are MDHEN and SYDVKM. The CDR3 is 15 residues long. The CDR3 bases are TGTGCCAGCAGCGAGCCGGGACAGGGGGCCTACGAGCAGTACTTC. It codes for CASSEPGQGAYEQYF.

The gene calls are TRBV28 and TRBJ1-5, with 9 bases aligning to TRBD1. This CDR3 is built from 14 residues. J lost 7 bases, V lost 6 bases, and 7 bases had no gene match. The germline gives CDR1 MDHEN, CDR2 SYDVKM. Here the CDR3 reads CASRGDRARQPQHF. Here the CDR3 DNA reads TGTGCCAGCAGGGGGGACAGGGCACGGCAGCCCCAGCATTTT.

This chain uses TRBV7-2 with TRBJ2-7; 10 bases are shared with TRBD2. Germline V lookup: CDR1 SGHTA, CDR2 FQGNSA. After removal of 5 bases from V and 4 bases from J, the junction contained 5 bases not matched to a gene. The CDR3 runs 14 residues. The CDR3: CASSETSGQYEQYF. CDR3 in DNA: TGTGCCAGCAGCGAGACTAGCGGGCAATACGAGCAGTACTTC.

In its sample, this clone was seen once. The rearrangement uses TRBV4-1 and TRBJ2-7; D unclear. The CDR3 is 14 amino acids. Trimming removed 0 bases from V and 0 bases from J, with 6 bases in between. CDR1 MGHRA and CDR2 YSYEKL come from the germline V gene. In DNA form, the CDR3 reads TGCGCCAGCAGCCAAGACAGTGACTCCTACGAGCAGTACTTC. As protein: CASSQDSDSYEQYF.

V and J are TRBV5-6 and TRBJ2-3; the match to TRBD1 covers 8 bases. CDR1 and CDR2 (germline): SGHDT, YYEEEE. V lost 4 bases, J lost 2 bases, and 12 bases stayed unmatched. The CDR3 length is 17 residues. CDR3 residues: CASSRRYDRGATDTQYF. As DNA, the CDR3 is TGTGCCAGCAGCCGCCGATATGACAGGGGCGCCACAGATACGCAGTATTTT.

This clone was detected only a few times. The V gene is TRBV11-3, the J gene TRBJ1-5; no clear D. Trimming removed 1 base from V and 3 bases from J, with 13 bases in between. There are 16 residues in the CDR3. Germline CDR1 SGHNT, CDR2 YENEEA. The CDR3 region has the DNA TGTGCCAGCAGCTTAGCGTATCCGTTTTCCAATCAGCCCCAGCATTTT. This sequence encodes CASSLAYPFSNQPQHF.

This clone was observed a handful of times. The genes are TRBV11-3 and TRBJ2-7, with D possibly matching TRBD2 (6 bases). Germline assignment: CDR1 SGHNT and CDR2 YENEEA. This CDR3 has 13 amino acids. V lost 2 bases and J lost 6, with 11 bases in between. CDR3 region: CASSLSGSVEQYF. In nucleotides, the CDR3 is TGTGCCAGCAGCTTAAGCGGGTCGGTCGAGCAGTACTTC.

The chain couples TRBV5-8 to TRBJ1-5, with 7 positions matching TRBD1. CDR1 and CDR2 from the germline V gene are SGHTS and YDEGEE. Trimming at V came to 5 bases and at J to 8 bases, leaving 16 bases not matched to a gene. This CDR3 is 16 amino acids long. The CDR3 bases are TGTGCCAGCAGACCAAGGGGGCAGGGGGAGGTAGAGCCCCAGCATTTT. The encoded protein is CASRPRGQGEVEPQHF.

The rearrangement links TRBV9 to TRBJ2-1; 12 nucleotides align to TRBD2. The ends lost 3 bases at V and 4 bases at J; junction bases unmatched: 8. CDR3 size: 17 residues. The germline V gene has CDR1 SGDLS and CDR2 YYNGEE. The CDR3 bases are TGTGCCAGCAGCGAACTAGCGGGGGGTGCCCCATACAATGAGCAGTTCTTC. Translated, it gives CASSELAGGAPYNEQFF.

The chain recombines TRBV2 with TRBJ2-7, with 7 bases aligning to TRBD2. The CDR3 has 14 amino acids. The ends lost 8 bases at V and 0 bases at J; junction bases unmatched: 7. CDR1 is SNHLY, CDR2 FYNNEI, per germline. CDR3 amino acids: CASSSGTNSYEQYF. The CDR3 DNA reads TGTGCCAGCTCATCCGGGACTAACTCCTACGAGCAGTACTTC.

The gene calls are TRBV19 and TRBJ2-1, with TRBD1 matching over 9 bases. CDR1 is LNHDA and CDR2 is SQIVND in the germline V gene (reference sequence). This CDR3 comprises 15 residues. J lost 4 bases, V lost 1 base, and 2 bases had no gene match. This chain's CDR3 is CASSIGGQGYNEQFF. In nucleotides, the CDR3 is TGTGCCAGTAGTATAGGGGGACAGGGTTACAATGAGCAGTTCTTC. Drawing the rest from reference TRBV19 and TRBJ2-1, the complete variable domain is DGGITQSPKYLFRKEGQNVTLSCEQNLNHDAMYWYRQDPGQGLRLIYYSQIVNDFQKGDIAEGYSVSREKKESFPLTVTSAQKNPTAFYLCASSIGGQGYNEQFFGPGTRLTVL.

This clone showed up just a few times. The V call is TRBV11-3, the J call TRBJ2-7; D remains ambiguous. V was clipped by 3 bases and J by 6 bases, with 12 bases between them. The CDR3 is made up of 13 amino acids. Germline values: CDR1 SGHNT, CDR2 YENEEA. The CDR3 nucleotides read TGTGCCAGCAGCTTTTGTCTTCGGTGCGAGCAGTACTTC. Translated: CASSFCLRCEQYF.

The chain couples TRBV5-1 to TRBJ1-1; no clear D gene. CDR1 and CDR2 (germline): SGHRS, YFSETQ. The CDR3 extends over 12 amino acids. V dropped 5 bases and J dropped 6 bases, with 11 bases sitting between them. This CDR3 is CASRQSGSEAFF. The CDR3 DNA follows: TGCGCCAGCAGGCAATCCGGGTCTGAAGCTTTCTTT.

On this clone itself: This same CDR3 is encoded by further DNA sequences in the sample. The rearrangement uses TRBV2 and TRBJ1-2; TRBD1 matches at 7 bases. From germline, CDR1 is SNHLY and CDR2 FYNNEI. Trimming at V came to 6 bases and at J to 4 bases, leaving 8 bases not matched to a gene. The CDR3 has 14 amino acids. DNA of the CDR3: TGTGCCAGCAGCGATAGAGACAGGGTCTATGGCTACACCTTC. Residues: CASSDRDRVYGYTF.